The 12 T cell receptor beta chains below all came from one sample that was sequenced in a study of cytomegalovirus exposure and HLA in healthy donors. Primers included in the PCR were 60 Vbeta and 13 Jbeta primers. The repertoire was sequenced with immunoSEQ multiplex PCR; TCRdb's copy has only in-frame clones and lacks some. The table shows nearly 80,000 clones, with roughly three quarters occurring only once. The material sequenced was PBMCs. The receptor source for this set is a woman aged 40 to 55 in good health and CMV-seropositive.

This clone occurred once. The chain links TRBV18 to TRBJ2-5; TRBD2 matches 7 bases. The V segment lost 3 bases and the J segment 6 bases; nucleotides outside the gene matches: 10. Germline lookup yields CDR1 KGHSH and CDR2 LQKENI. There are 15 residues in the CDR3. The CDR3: CASSPAGTNAKTQYF. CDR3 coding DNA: TGTGCCAGCTCACCCGCCGGGACTAACGCAAAGACCCAGTACTTC.

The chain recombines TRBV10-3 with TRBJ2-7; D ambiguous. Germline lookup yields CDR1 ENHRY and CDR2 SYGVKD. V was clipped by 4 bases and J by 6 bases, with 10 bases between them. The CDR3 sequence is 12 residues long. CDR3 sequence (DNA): TGTGCCATCAGTGGGTCCCCGGGCGAGCAGTACTTC. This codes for CAISGSPGEQYF.

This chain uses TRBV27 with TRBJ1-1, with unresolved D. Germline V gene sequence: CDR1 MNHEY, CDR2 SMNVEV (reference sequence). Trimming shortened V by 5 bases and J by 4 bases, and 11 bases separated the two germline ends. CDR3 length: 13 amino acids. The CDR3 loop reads CASSPTRGTEAFF. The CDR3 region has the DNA TGTGCCAGCAGTCCTACGCGAGGCACTGAAGCTTTCTTT.

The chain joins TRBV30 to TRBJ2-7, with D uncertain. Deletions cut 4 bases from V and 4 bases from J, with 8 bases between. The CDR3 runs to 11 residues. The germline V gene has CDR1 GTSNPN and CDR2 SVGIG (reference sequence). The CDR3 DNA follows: TGTGCCTGGATAGCCGCGTACGAGCAGTACTTC. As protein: CAWIAAYEQYF.

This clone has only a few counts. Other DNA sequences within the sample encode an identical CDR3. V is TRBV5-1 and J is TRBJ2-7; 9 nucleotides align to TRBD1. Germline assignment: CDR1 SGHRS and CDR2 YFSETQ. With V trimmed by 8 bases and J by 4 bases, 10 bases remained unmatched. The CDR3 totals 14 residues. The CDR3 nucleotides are TGCGCCAGTAGAACCGGGACAGGGTCATACGAGCAGTACTTC. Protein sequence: CASRTGTGSYEQYF.

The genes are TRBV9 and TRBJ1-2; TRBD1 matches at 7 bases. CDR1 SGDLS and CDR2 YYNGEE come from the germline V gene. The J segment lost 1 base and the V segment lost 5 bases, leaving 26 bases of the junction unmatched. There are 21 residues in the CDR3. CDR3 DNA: TGTGCCAGCAGTGGCACCGCCCTCGGGTGGGACAGACACACCAGTAACTATGGCTACACCTTC. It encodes CASSGTALGWDRHTSNYGYTF.

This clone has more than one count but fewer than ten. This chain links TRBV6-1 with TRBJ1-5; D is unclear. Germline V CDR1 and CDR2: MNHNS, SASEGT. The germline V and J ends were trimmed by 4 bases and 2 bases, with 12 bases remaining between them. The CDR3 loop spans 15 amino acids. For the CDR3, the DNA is TGTGCCAGCAGTGCCCCGAACCAGGGCAATCAGCCCCAGCATTTT. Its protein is CASSAPNQGNQPQHF.

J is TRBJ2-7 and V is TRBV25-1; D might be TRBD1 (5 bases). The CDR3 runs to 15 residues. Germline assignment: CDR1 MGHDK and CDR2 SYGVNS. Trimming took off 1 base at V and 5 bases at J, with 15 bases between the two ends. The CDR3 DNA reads TGTGCCAGCAGTGAATTAACAGGTCGTGACCACGAGCAGTACTTC. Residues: CASSELTGRDHEQYF.

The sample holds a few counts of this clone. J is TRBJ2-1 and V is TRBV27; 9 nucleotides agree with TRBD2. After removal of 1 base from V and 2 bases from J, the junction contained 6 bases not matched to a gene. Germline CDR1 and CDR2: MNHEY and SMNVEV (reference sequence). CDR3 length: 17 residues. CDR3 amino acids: CASSLYFGGRAYNEQFF. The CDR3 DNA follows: TGTGCCAGCAGTTTATATTTCGGCGGGAGGGCCTACAATGAGCAGTTCTTC.

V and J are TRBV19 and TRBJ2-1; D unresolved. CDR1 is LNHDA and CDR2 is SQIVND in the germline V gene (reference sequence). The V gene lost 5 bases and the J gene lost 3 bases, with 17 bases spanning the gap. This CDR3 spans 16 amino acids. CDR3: CASSAPVTVLYNEQFF. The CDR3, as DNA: TGTGCCAGTAGTGCTCCCGTTACAGTGCTCTACAATGAGCAGTTCTTC.

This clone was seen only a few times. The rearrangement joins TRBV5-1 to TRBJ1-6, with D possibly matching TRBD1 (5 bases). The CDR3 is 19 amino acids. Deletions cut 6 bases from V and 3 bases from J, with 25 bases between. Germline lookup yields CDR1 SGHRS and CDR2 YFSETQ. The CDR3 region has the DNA TGCGCCAGCAACCCCCGGGGGGAAAAGGAACGGGGCTATAATTCACCCCTCCACTTT. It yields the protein CASNPRGEKERGYNSPLHF.

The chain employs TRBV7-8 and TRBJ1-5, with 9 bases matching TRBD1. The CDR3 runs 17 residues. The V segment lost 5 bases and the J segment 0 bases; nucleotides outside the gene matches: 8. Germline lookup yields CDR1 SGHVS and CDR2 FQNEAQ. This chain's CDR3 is CASSAGTGFFSNQPQHF. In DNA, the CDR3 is TGTGCCAGCAGCGCCGGGACAGGGTTCTTTAGCAATCAGCCCCAGCATTTT.